This T cell receptor (beta chain) was sequenced for a study of CD8+ T cells in alopecia areata. The study's findings and limits: Scalp clonality decreased significantly with tofacitinib, and so did expanded CD8+ clones among the top 100. How baseline CD8+ expansion relates to response remains uncertain (there was one nonresponder). In scalp and blood during tofacitinib, many expanded lesional clones persisted.

Treatment defined: oral pan-JAK inhibitor, 5-10 mg twice daily. CD4+ and CD8+ T cells were sorted from PBMCs. Extracted RNA was reverse transcribed into cDNA, the sequencing template. Sequenced by immunoSEQ multiplex PCR; TCRdb stores in-frame clones only, minus some. This table holds 85,000 to 110,000 clones, 65% to 90% found once. Concerning this clone: Its target is not known.

The CDR3 has 14 amino acids. Trimming took off 7 bases at V and 2 bases at J, with 14 bases between the two ends. Germline assignment: CDR1 SGHRS and CDR2 YFSETQ. The sequences come from CD8+ T cells sorted from blood, collected around week 30, from a patient treated with tofacitinib. The sequence derives from a human donor with alopecia areata. This rearrangement joins TRBV5-1 to TRBJ2-3; D remains ambiguous. The CDR3 sequence is CASGHELTTDTQYF. CDR3 coding DNA: TGCGCCAGCGGTCACGAGCTTACCACAGATACGCAGTATTTT.